A single sample gave rise to the 8 T cell receptor beta chains below, sequenced in a study of T-cell memory formation after mild COVID-19. Via MiXCR, TCRdb re-called the 5' RACE reads, giving one row per CDR3 protein. Of roughly 340,000 distinct CDR3 sequences in the sample, 20% to 25% were seen once. Specimen: PBMCs or a T cell subset sorted from them (not recorded which). Receptors originate from a man younger than 30 who had mild COVID-19 (a few samples of this study predate the infection). Cell type and time point are not known.

The chain couples TRBV20-1 to TRBJ2-1; D is unclear. V shed 7 bases and J shed 6 bases, with 16 bases lying between them. The CDR3 length is 13 residues. Germline CDR1 DFQATT, CDR2 SNEGSKA (reference sequence). The DNA of the CDR3 is TGCAGTGGGACCGTAACGTATGGCAATGAGCAGTTCTTC. Translating it yields CSGTVTYGNEQFF.

This clonotype was recorded many times. The chain combines TRBV5-1 with TRBJ2-3; D is unclear. Deletions cut 0 bases from V and 0 bases from J, with 8 bases between. CDR3 size: 15 residues. Germline CDR1 is SGHRS and CDR2 is YFSETQ. This chain's CDR3 is CASSLDSSSTDTQYF. CDR3 sequence (DNA): TGCGCCAGCAGCTTGGACAGCTCTAGCACAGATACGCAGTATTTT.

The chain combines TRBV3-1 with TRBJ2-7, with D unclear. CDR1 is LGHDT, CDR2 YNNKEL, per germline (reference sequence). The CDR3 is 15 amino acids. V was trimmed by 1 base and J by 0 bases, leaving 10 bases between them. The CDR3 protein is CASSQATGRSYEQYF. CDR3 bases: TGTGCCAGCAGCCAAGCGACGGGCCGCTCCTACGAGCAGTACTTC.

This clonotype was detected only a few times. CDR3 sequence reads: CASSYSIAGGTDTQYF. DNA for the CDR3: TGTGCCAGCAGTTACTCGATAGCGGGGGGCACAGATACGCAGTATTTT. J is TRBJ2-3 and V is TRBV6-5, with TRBD2 identical over 9 bases. Germline V lookup: CDR1 MNHEY, CDR2 SVGAGI. After removal of 0 bases from V and 1 base from J, the junction contained 2 bases not matched to a gene. The CDR3 length is 16 residues.

The chain uses TRBV5-1 and TRBJ2-5, with D perhaps assigned TRBD1 or TRBD2 (6 bases each). From germline, CDR1 is SGHRS and CDR2 YFSETQ. The CDR3 runs 14 residues. V lost 6 bases and J 4 bases, leaving 16 bases between the germline ends. The CDR3 bases are TGCGCCAGCACCCTTTCGGGGGCGTCAGAGACCCAGTACTTC. Its translation is CASTLSGASETQYF.

The J gene is TRBJ1-5, the V gene TRBV6-4; tentatively, D is TRBD1 (5 bases). The CDR3 has 14 amino acids. The germline V gene encodes CDR1 MRHNA and CDR2 SNTAGT. Trimming stripped 3 bases from V and 4 bases from J, with 10 bases between. The CDR3 sequence: CASSERAGNQPQHF. The CDR3 nucleotides are TGTGCCAGCAGTGAGAGGGCAGGGAATCAGCCCCAGCATTTT.

This clonotype was recorded at least ten times. This chain connects TRBV25-1 to TRBJ1-1, with 9 bases that match TRBD1. Germline loops: CDR1 MGHDK, CDR2 SYGVNS. The CDR3 extends over 14 amino acids. V lost 7 bases and J lost 3; bases outside the gene matches: 6. CDR3 in DNA: TGTGCCAGCAACCGACAGGGGGTCGACACTGAAGCTTTCTTT. Translated: CASNRQGVDTEAFF.

The chain combines TRBV5-1 with TRBJ1-1; TRBD1 agrees at 8 bases. Trimming took 4 bases from V and 0 from J; bases not matched to a gene: 5. From germline, CDR1 is SGHRS and CDR2 YFSETQ. The CDR3 covers 15 residues. The CDR3 DNA reads as TGCGCCAGCAGCGGCGGACAGGGCCTGAACACTGAAGCTTTCTTT. Amino acid sequence: CASSGGQGLNTEAFF.